The 25 T cell receptor beta chains below come from one sample, sequenced in a study of shared clonotypes between healthy human individuals. CD45RO-negative cells were positively selected for CCR7, leaving out terminally differentiated effector memory CD45RA+ cells. Libraries were prepared by immunoSEQ multiplex PCR; TCRdb keeps only in-frame clonotypes and omits some of them. The table shows around 610,000 clones, with around 96% occurring only once. Source material: naive CD8+ T cells sorted from blood. All receptors come from a young woman in good health.

In DNA, the CDR3 is TGCGCCAGCAGCTTGGGGATGACGGGAAACACCGGGGAGCTGTTTTTT. As protein: CASSLGMTGNTGELFF. This chain uses TRBV5-1 with TRBJ2-2; tentative D call: TRBD2 (5 bases). The CDR3 sequence is 16 residues long. V was cut by 0 bases and J by 2 bases, with 11 bases left in between. In germline, CDR1 is SGHRS, CDR2 YFSETQ.

The chain uses TRBV29-1 and TRBJ1-2; a possible D gene is TRBD1 (6 bases). The germline V and J ends were trimmed by 6 bases and 4 bases, with 18 bases remaining between them. In germline, CDR1 is SQVTM, CDR2 ANQGSEA. The CDR3 sequence is 14 residues long. In DNA form, the CDR3 reads TGCAGCGTCCAGGAGGGGGGTACGGGCTATGGCTACACCTTC. This gives the protein CSVQEGGTGYGYTF. The full variable domain, its missing parts supplied by reference TRBV29-1 and TRBJ1-2, is SAVISQKPSRDICQRGTSLTIQCQVDSQVTMMFWYRQQPGQSLTLIATANQGSEATYESGFVIDKFPISRPNLTFSTLTVSNMSPEDSSIYLCSVQEGGTGYGYTFGSGTRLTVV.

The V call is TRBV10-3, the J call TRBJ2-2, with 7 bases identical to TRBD2. Germline lookup yields CDR1 ENHRY and CDR2 SYGVKD. This CDR3 region has 15 residues. Unmatched junction bases numbered 5, after V lost 3 bases and J lost 4 bases. The CDR3 nucleotides read TGTGCCATCAGTGATTTAGCGGGTGGCACCGGGGAGCTGTTTTTT. This translates into CAISDLAGGTGELFF.

DNA for the CDR3: TGTGCCAGCAGCTTAGGGGTAGACAGGAGGGGGGATGAGCAGTTCTTC. Encoded protein: CASSLGVDRRGDEQFF. The V call is TRBV7-9, the J call TRBJ2-1, with D possibly being TRBD1 or TRBD2 (6 bases each). This CDR3 spans 16 amino acids. V was shortened by 1 base and J by 8 bases, with 18 bases between the two germline ends. Germline CDR1 is SEHNR and CDR2 is FQNEAQ (reference sequence).

The chain couples TRBV5-6 to TRBJ2-5, with 10 bases fitting TRBD2. J gave up 1 base and V 4 bases, and 4 bases lay outside the gene matches. The CDR3 is 15 amino acids. Germline CDR1 and CDR2: SGHDT and YYEEEE. The CDR3 nucleotides read TGTGCCAGCAGCGAAGAGCGGGAGGGCCAAGAGACCCAGTACTTC. This sequence encodes CASSEEREGQETQYF.

The V call is TRBV28, the J call TRBJ1-5; D unclear. Germline V CDR1 and CDR2: MDHEN, SYDVKM. CDR3 length: 12 amino acids. V dropped 2 bases and J dropped 5 bases, with 4 bases sitting between them. In DNA, the CDR3 is TGTGCCAGCAGTTTAACTGATCAGCCCCAGCATTTT. As protein: CASSLTDQPQHF.

The chain employs TRBV28 and TRBJ2-7; the D is unclear. Germline CDR1 MDHEN, CDR2 SYDVKM. Trimming cost V 5 bases and J 4 bases, with 12 bases left between them. The CDR3 runs to 13 residues. CDR3 nucleotide sequence: TGTGCCAGCAGTCCACCCATGAGGTACGAGCAGTACTTC. Amino acid sequence: CASSPPMRYEQYF. The full variable domain, in which reference TRBV28 and TRBJ2-7 provide the parts outside the CDR3, is DVKVTQSSRYLVKRTGEKVFLECVQDMDHENMFWYRQDPGLGLRLIYFSYDVKMKEKGDIPEGYSVSREKKERFSLILESASTNQTSMYLCASSPPMRYEQYFGPGTRLTVT.

A single count supports this clone. The rearrangement links TRBV2 to TRBJ2-7, with D perhaps TRBD1 or TRBD2 (6 bases each). The CDR3 is 14 amino acids. Germline-derived CDR1 and CDR2 are SNHLY and FYNNEI. Trimming removed 7 bases at V and 4 bases at J, with 17 bases between. The CDR3 reads CASMRGAEGYEQYF. For the CDR3, the DNA is TGTGCCAGCATGAGGGGGGCGGAGGGGTACGAGCAGTACTTC.

This clone appeared a single time. This chain links TRBV2 with TRBJ2-7; 10 bases fit TRBD2. The CDR3 has 16 residues. Germline V lookup: CDR1 SNHLY, CDR2 FYNNEI. V was clipped by 2 bases and J by 9 bases; unmatched bases: 13. The CDR3 region has the DNA TGTGCCAGCAGTGAATTGTTGGCTAGCGGGAGTCCGGTGCAGTACTTC. Protein: CASSELLASGSPVQYF.

The chain recombines TRBV13 with TRBJ2-5, with a possible D match to TRBD2 (5 bases). Germline V gene sequence: CDR1 PRHDT, CDR2 FYEKMQ (reference sequence). This CDR3 has 15 amino acids. Trimming stripped 5 bases from V and 1 base from J, with 14 bases between. The CDR3 region is CASSLRLAVQETQYF. The CDR3 region has the DNA TGTGCCAGCAGCCTACGTCTAGCCGTCCAAGAGACCCAGTACTTC.

V usage is TRBV11-2 and J usage is TRBJ1-3; D gene ambiguous. CDR3 length: 12 residues. The V end was cut by 6 bases, the J end by 8 bases, with 11 bases between. Germline V CDR1 and CDR2: SGHAT, FQNNGV. The DNA of the CDR3 is TGTGCCAGCAGTTTGGCGGCTGACACCATATATTTT. This codes for CASSLAADTIYF.

For this clone: The germline gene is not matched at one end of the junction; a read error may be the cause. The chain carries TRBV4-1 and TRBJ2-3, with D tentatively TRBD2 (6 bases). CDR1 and CDR2 from the germline V gene are MGHRA and YSYEKL. This CDR3 spans 18 amino acids. The CDR3 region has the DNA TGCGCCAGCAGAACCGGGACGCATACGGGGGATAAAACAGGTACGCAGTATTTT. Translation: CASRTGTHTGDKTGTQYF.

The chain recombines TRBV15 with TRBJ2-1; D is ambiguous. Germline loops: CDR1 LNHNV, CDR2 YYDKDF (reference sequence). The CDR3 runs 16 residues. The V end was cut by 0 bases, the J end by 2 bases, with 11 bases between. CDR3 nucleotide sequence: TGTGCCACCAGCAGAGATTTTCGCGCCACCTACAATGAGCAGTTCTTC. Translated: CATSRDFRATYNEQFF.

CDR3 protein: CASSSSGNEEQYF. The CDR3 bases are TGTGCCAGCAGTTCTAGCGGGAATGAAGAGCAGTACTTC. The V gene is TRBV27, the J gene TRBJ2-7; TRBD2 agrees at 9 bases. The J segment lost 7 bases and the V segment lost 4 bases, leaving 5 bases of the junction unmatched. CDR1 is MNHEY and CDR2 is SMNVEV in the germline V gene (reference sequence). The CDR3 extends over 13 amino acids.

The V gene is TRBV4-1, the J gene TRBJ1-2; D is perhaps TRBD1 (6 bases). The CDR3 loop spans 15 amino acids. The V end was cut by 0 bases, the J end by 4 bases, with 12 bases between. Germline CDR1 is MGHRA and CDR2 is YSYEKL. The CDR3 DNA reads as TGCGCCAGCAGCCAAGATTGGGGGCTCGGCTATGGCTACACCTTC. This gives the protein CASSQDWGLGYGYTF.

The chain couples TRBV19 to TRBJ2-2, with 7 positions matching TRBD2. The CDR3 consists of 15 residues. CDR1 is LNHDA, CDR2 SQIVND, per germline (reference sequence). With 5 bases clipped from V and 4 bases from J, the junction kept 7 bases outside the gene matches. CDR3 protein: CASSVTSYTTGELFF. CDR3 bases: TGTGCCAGTAGTGTGACTAGCTACACCACCGGGGAGCTGTTTTTT.

As to this clone: This specimen includes other DNA sequences encoding the same CDR3. This chain connects TRBV5-6 to TRBJ2-2, with TRBD2 matching over 8 bases. Trimming removed 0 bases from V and 5 bases from J; junction bases left unmatched: 3. The germline V gene encodes CDR1 SGHDT and CDR2 YYEEEE. This CDR3 is 15 amino acids long. The CDR3 is CASSLGTSGTGELFF. The CDR3 bases are TGTGCCAGCAGCTTGGGAACTAGCGGAACCGGGGAGCTGTTTTTT.

The rearrangement uses TRBV29-1 and TRBJ2-7; D might be TRBD2 (6 bases). Germline loops: CDR1 SQVTM, CDR2 ANQGSEA. V was pared by 0 bases and J by 7 bases, with 10 bases between. There are 12 residues in the CDR3. CDR3 coding DNA: TGCAGCGTTGAAGACGGTGCGGGGGAGCAGTACTTC. It specifies CSVEDGAGEQYF.

The chain couples TRBV2 to TRBJ2-3; D is unclear. Germline CDR1 is SNHLY and CDR2 is FYNNEI. The V and J ends lost 6 bases and 3 bases respectively, with 7 bases between them. The CDR3 is 12 residues long. The CDR3 sequence: CASRDLTDTQYF. CDR3 DNA: TGTGCCAGCAGAGACTTAACAGATACGCAGTATTTT.

The rearrangement uses TRBV25-1 and TRBJ2-2, with D uncertain. Germline CDR1 MGHDK, CDR2 SYGVNS. The CDR3 contains 13 residues. V lost 3 bases, J lost 4 bases, and 6 bases lay in between. The CDR3 region has the DNA TGTGCCAGCAGTGATTGGGTCACCGGGGAGCTGTTTTTT. Its protein is CASSDWVTGELFF.

This clone was recorded only once. The chain combines TRBV27 with TRBJ1-3, with D uncertain. This CDR3 has 14 residues. Trimming pared 6 bases from V and 0 bases from J, leaving 9 bases between. Germline V gives CDR1 MNHEY, CDR2 SMNVEV (reference sequence). CDR3 loop: CASRGSYSGNTIYF. The CDR3 DNA reads as TGTGCCAGCAGGGGTTCCTACTCTGGAAACACCATATATTTT.

The chain uses TRBV5-4 and TRBJ2-2, with D possibly matching TRBD1 (5 bases). This CDR3 has 14 residues. V was cut by 2 bases and J by 7 bases, with 12 bases left in between. Germline CDR1 is SGHNT and CDR2 is YYREEE (reference sequence). CDR3 loop: CASSFQGFGGELFF. The CDR3 DNA reads TGTGCCAGCAGCTTTCAGGGATTTGGCGGGGAGCTGTTTTTT. Full variable domain (rest looked up from reference TRBV5-4 and TRBJ2-2): ETGVTQSPTHLIKTRGQQVTLRCSSQSGHNTVSWYQQALGQGPQFIFQYYREEENGRGNFPPRFSGLQFPNYSSELNVNALELDDSALYLCASSFQGFGGELFFGEGSRLTVL.

The chain has TRBV5-8 and TRBJ2-3; D not resolved. Trimming took 4 bases from V and 1 from J, leaving 13 bases between them. Germline CDR1 SGHTS, CDR2 YDEGEE. This CDR3 has 15 amino acids. The CDR3 spells CASSGGMGRTDTQYF. The CDR3 nucleotides are TGTGCCAGCAGCGGCGGTATGGGTCGCACAGATACGCAGTATTTT.

The gene calls are TRBV28 and TRBJ1-1, with unresolved D. V lost 0 bases, J lost 1 base, and 9 bases lay in between. Germline values: CDR1 MDHEN, CDR2 SYDVKM. This CDR3 is 15 amino acids long. The CDR3 is CASSLWGLGNTEAFF. The CDR3 DNA sequence: TGTGCCAGCAGTTTATGGGGCTTGGGGAACACTGAAGCTTTCTTT.

This rearrangement joins TRBV9 to TRBJ2-2; 11 bases agree with TRBD2. Germline V gene lookup returns CDR1 SGDLS and CDR2 YYNGEE. The CDR3 length is 16 residues. V shed 5 bases and J 3 bases; nucleotides not matched to a gene: 6. The CDR3 here is CASSHTSGSDTGELFF. The DNA for the CDR3 is TGTGCCAGCAGTCATACTAGCGGGAGTGACACCGGGGAGCTGTTTTTT.